The T cell receptor (beta chain) described here comes from a study of T cell repertoires in cytomegalovirus infection. In the study overall: Used in the study were CMV epitopes, some recently identified and HLA-C-restricted, others well-studied and HLA-B-restricted.

Points from the study as a whole: Cumulative frequency (of public TCR beta family members) identified carriers of CMV plus the relevant HLA.

MiXCR, applied by TCRdb to the reads, yields one record per CDR3 protein. The data show some 920,000 distinct CDR3 sequences, with under 40% seen just once and roughly 12% held by the top ten. Concerning this clonotype: Its cognate antigen is unknown.

Between the trimmed V and J ends, which lost 0 bases and 0 bases, there was a span of 12 bases. CDR3 length equals 16 residues. CDR1 and CDR2 (germline): SGDLS, YYNGEE. The rearrangement uses TRBV9 and TRBJ1-2; D might be TRBD1 (6 bases). The receptor was derived from a human donor in good health (CMV status not recorded). Some clones in this sample may be carry-over from other donors' samples. Sequences were derived from cultured CD8+ T cells from PBMCs, sampled from culture after CMV antigen stimulation. The CDR3 DNA reads TGTGCCAGCAGCGTAGAAAGGGAGGGGGCTAACTATGGCTACACCTTC. Translating gives CASSVEREGANYGYTF.